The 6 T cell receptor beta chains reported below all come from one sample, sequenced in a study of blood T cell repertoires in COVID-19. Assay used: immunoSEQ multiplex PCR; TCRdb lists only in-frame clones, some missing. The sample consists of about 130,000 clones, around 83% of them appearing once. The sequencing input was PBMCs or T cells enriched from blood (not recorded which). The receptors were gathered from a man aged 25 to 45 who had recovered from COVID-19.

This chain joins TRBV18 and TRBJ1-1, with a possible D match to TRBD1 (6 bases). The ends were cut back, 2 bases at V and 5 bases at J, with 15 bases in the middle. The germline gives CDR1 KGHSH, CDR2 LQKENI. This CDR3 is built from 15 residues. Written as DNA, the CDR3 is TGTGCCAGCTCACCAGGGGGCCCTATAGTAACTGAAGCTTTCTTT. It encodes CASSPGGPIVTEAFF.

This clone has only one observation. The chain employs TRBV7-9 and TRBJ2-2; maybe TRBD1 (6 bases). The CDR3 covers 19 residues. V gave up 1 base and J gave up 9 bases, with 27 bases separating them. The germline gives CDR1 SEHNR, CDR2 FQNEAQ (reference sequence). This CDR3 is CASSLGVLTGRWAPRELFF. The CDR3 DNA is TGTGCCAGCAGCTTAGGGGTACTTACAGGGAGATGGGCCCCGCGGGAGCTGTTTTTT.

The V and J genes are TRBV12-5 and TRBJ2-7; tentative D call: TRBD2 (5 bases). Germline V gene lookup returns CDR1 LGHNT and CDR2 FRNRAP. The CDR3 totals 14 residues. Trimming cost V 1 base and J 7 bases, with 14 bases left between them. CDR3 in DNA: TGTGCTAGTGGTTTGGGGTCCGGGGATGGGGAGCAGTACTTC. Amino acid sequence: CASGLGSGDGEQYF.

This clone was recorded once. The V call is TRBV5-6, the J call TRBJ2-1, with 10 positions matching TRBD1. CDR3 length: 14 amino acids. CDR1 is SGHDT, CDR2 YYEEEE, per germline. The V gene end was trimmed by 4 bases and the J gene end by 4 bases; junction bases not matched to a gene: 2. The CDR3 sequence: CASSPGQGYNEQFF. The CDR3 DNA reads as TGTGCCAGCAGCCCGGGACAGGGGTACAATGAGCAGTTCTTC.

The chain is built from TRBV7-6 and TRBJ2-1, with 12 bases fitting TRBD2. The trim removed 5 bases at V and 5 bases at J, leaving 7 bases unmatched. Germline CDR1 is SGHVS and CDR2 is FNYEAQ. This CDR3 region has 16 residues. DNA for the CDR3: TGTGCCAGCAGCGCATCCGGACTAGCGGGGAACAATGAGCAGTTCTTC. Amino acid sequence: CASSASGLAGNNEQFF. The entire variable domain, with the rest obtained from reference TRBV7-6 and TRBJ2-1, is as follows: GAGVSQSPRYKVTKRGQDVALRCDPISGHVSLYWYRQALGQGPEFLTYFNYEAQQDKSGLPNDRFSAERPEGSISTLTIQRTEQRDSAMYRCASSASGLAGNNEQFFGPGTRLTVL.

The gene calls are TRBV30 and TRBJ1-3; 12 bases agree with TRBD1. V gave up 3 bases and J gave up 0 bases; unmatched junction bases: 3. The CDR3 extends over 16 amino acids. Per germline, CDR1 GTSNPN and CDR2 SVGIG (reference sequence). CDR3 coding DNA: TGTGCCTGGAGGCGGGGACAGGGGGCCTCTGGAAACACCATATATTTT. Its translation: CAWRRGQGASGNTIYF.